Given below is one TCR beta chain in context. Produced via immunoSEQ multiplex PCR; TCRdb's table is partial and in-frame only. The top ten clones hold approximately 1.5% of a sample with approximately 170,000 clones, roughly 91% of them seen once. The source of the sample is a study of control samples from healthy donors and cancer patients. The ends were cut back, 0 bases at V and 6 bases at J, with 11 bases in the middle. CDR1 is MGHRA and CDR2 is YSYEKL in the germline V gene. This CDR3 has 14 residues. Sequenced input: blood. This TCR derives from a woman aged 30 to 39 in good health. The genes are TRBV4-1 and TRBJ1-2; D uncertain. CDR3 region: CASSQDRLGHGYTF. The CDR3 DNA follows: TGCGCCAGCAGCCAAGACCGACTCGGCCATGGCTACACCTTC.